These 32 T cell receptor beta chains share one sample of origin, sequenced in a study of cytomegalovirus exposure and HLA in healthy donors. The PCR employed 60 Vbeta primers together with 13 Jbeta primers. Assay used: immunoSEQ multiplex PCR; TCRdb lists only in-frame clones, some missing. The table lists about 76,000 clones. The material sequenced was PBMCs. All receptors come from a woman in her 40s in good health and CMV-seropositive.

V is TRBV4-2 and J is TRBJ2-1, with D possibly matching TRBD1 (6 bases). Trimming removed 1 base from V and 0 bases from J, with 10 bases in between. This CDR3 region has 16 residues. CDR1 is LGHNA and CDR2 is YNFKEQ in the germline V gene. The CDR3 is CASSQAGTSSYNEQFF. The CDR3 DNA follows: TGTGCCAGCAGCCAAGCCGGGACAAGCTCCTACAATGAGCAGTTCTTC.

The V call is TRBV25-1, the J call TRBJ1-1; no firm D call. The V gene lost 2 bases and the J gene lost 1 base, with 5 bases spanning the gap. The length of the CDR3 is 13 residues. Germline assignment: CDR1 MGHDK and CDR2 SYGVNS. CDR3 residues: CASSEVGNTEAFF. The CDR3 coding sequence is TGTGCCAGCAGTGAAGTCGGGAACACTGAAGCTTTCTTT.

The chain recombines TRBV7-8 with TRBJ2-7; D unclear. The germline gives CDR1 SGHVS, CDR2 FQNEAQ. V was cut by 1 base and J by 3 bases, with 4 bases left in between. This CDR3 contains 12 residues. CDR3 DNA: TGTGCCAGCAGCTTAGTTCGCTACGAGCAGTACTTC. Translating it yields CASSLVRYEQYF.

This chain uses TRBV2 with TRBJ1-2; TRBD1 aligns across 7 bases. CDR1 and CDR2 (germline): SNHLY, FYNNEI. The V and J ends lost 10 bases and 0 bases, in that order; junction bases with no gene match: 8. CDR3 size: 14 residues. The CDR3 region has the DNA TGTGCCATAAACAGGGGCGCTTCTAACTATGGCTACACCTTC. It is translated as CAINRGASNYGYTF.

The chain links TRBV29-1 to TRBJ2-7; TRBD2 might be the D (5 bases). The CDR3 runs to 11 residues. Between the trimmed V and J ends, which lost 8 bases and 0 bases, there was a span of 8 bases. Germline CDR1 SQVTM, CDR2 ANQGSEA. The CDR3 DNA follows: TGCAGCCCCCGGGACTCCTACGAGCAGTACTTC. Amino acids: CSPRDSYEQYF.

The chain couples TRBV11-2 to TRBJ2-1, with D possibly matching TRBD1 (5 bases). Trimming left V 1 base short and J 16 bases short, with 20 bases between. In germline, CDR1 is SGHAT, CDR2 FQNNGV. This CDR3 is 14 amino acids long. The CDR3 here is CASSLVSADAQGFF. The CDR3 DNA follows: TGTGCCAGCAGCTTAGTGAGCGCCGACGCCCAGGGATTCTTC.

The chain is built from TRBV5-4 and TRBJ2-7; 9 nucleotides align to TRBD1. This CDR3 spans 19 amino acids. From germline, CDR1 is SGHNT and CDR2 YYREEE (reference sequence). Trimming at V came to 4 bases and at J to 2 bases, leaving 19 bases not matched to a gene. DNA for the CDR3: TGTGCCAGCAGCGCTAAACCCGGGACAGGGAATCCTTCCCCCTACGAGCAGTACTTC. Its protein is CASSAKPGTGNPSPYEQYF.

The chain joins TRBV9 to TRBJ1-1; 10 positions agree with TRBD1. The V segment lost 3 bases and the J segment 3 bases; nucleotides outside the gene matches: 11. Germline V gene data show CDR1 as SGDLS and CDR2 as YYNGEE. The CDR3 runs to 17 residues. CDR3 in DNA: TGTGCCAGCAGCGCAGACGGCCCCGGACAGGGGGACACTGAAGCTTTCTTT. Protein sequence: CASSADGPGQGDTEAFF. The full variable domain, with the rest looked up from reference TRBV9 and TRBJ1-1, is DSGVTQTPKHLITATGQRVTLRCSPRSGDLSVYWYQQSLDQGLQFLIQYYNGEERAKGNILERFSAQQFPDLHSELNLSSLELGDSALYFCASSADGPGQGDTEAFFGQGTRLTVV.

The chain links TRBV4-2 to TRBJ2-1; 7 bases line up with TRBD2. The CDR3 loop spans 18 amino acids. With V trimmed by 4 bases and J by 4 bases, 16 bases remained unmatched. CDR1 is LGHNA and CDR2 is YNFKEQ in the germline V gene. As DNA, the CDR3 is TGTGCCAGCAGCCCCCTACCGGGGGAGGGCCATATGTACAATGAGCAGTTCTTC. It codes for CASSPLPGEGHMYNEQFF.

This chain uses TRBV7-3 with TRBJ1-3; the D is unclear. The V end was cut by 2 bases, the J end by 4 bases, with 9 bases between. Germline V gene lookup returns CDR1 SGHTA and CDR2 FQGTGA. The CDR3 is made up of 14 amino acids. CDR3 bases: TGTGCCAGCAGCTTAGCGGCAGCCGGAAACACCATATATTTT. Protein: CASSLAAAGNTIYF.

The chain uses TRBV11-2 and TRBJ1-1; D is uncertain. The CDR3 runs 13 residues. The germline V gene encodes CDR1 SGHAT and CDR2 FQNNGV. V lost 4 bases and J 1 base, leaving 7 bases between the germline ends. CDR3 coding DNA: TGTGCCAGCAGCTCCATCAGGAACACTGAAGCTTTCTTT. Protein product: CASSSIRNTEAFF.

This chain connects TRBV11-2 to TRBJ2-7; 10 bases map to TRBD2. The J segment lost 2 bases and the V segment lost 5 bases, leaving 3 bases of the junction unmatched. CDR3 size: 14 residues. Germline V CDR1 and CDR2: SGHAT, FQNNGV. DNA of the CDR3: TGTGCCAGCAGCACCAGCGGGAGGGCCTACGAGCAGTACTTC. It codes for CASSTSGRAYEQYF.

For this clone: Relative to the germline gene, one junction end is altered; a read error may explain this. This chain joins TRBV6-5 and TRBJ2-3; 7 nucleotides line up with TRBD2. The CDR3 is made up of 13 amino acids. In germline, CDR1 is MNHEY, CDR2 SVGAGI. The CDR3 region is CASRRGSIDTQYF. The CDR3, as DNA: TGTGCCAGCCGTCGCGGGAGCATAGATACGCAGTATTTT.

The chain employs TRBV29-1 and TRBJ1-1, with D uncertain. With 0 bases removed from V and 2 bases from J, the gap between germline ends came to 4 bases. This CDR3 spans 12 amino acids. Germline V lookup: CDR1 SQVTM, CDR2 ANQGSEA. CDR3 amino acids: CSVEDTNTEAFF. The CDR3 DNA follows: TGCAGCGTTGAAGATACAAACACTGAAGCTTTCTTT.

The CDR3 reads CASSVSAGPGDQPQHF. Here the CDR3 DNA reads TGTGCCAGCAGCGTTTCCGCCGGGCCCGGGGATCAGCCCCAGCATTTT. The chain uses TRBV9 and TRBJ1-5; no firm D call. V lost 2 bases to trimming and J lost 5 bases, with 17 bases between them. From germline, CDR1 is SGDLS and CDR2 YYNGEE. This CDR3 has 16 residues.

The chain is built from TRBV4-3 and TRBJ1-2; 8 bases map to TRBD1. This CDR3 contains 18 residues. Unmatched junction bases numbered 10, after V lost 1 base and J lost 0 bases. Germline values: CDR1 LGHNA, CDR2 YSLEER. CDR3: CASSQAPRTGYSNYGYTF. As DNA, the CDR3 is TGCGCCAGCAGCCAAGCCCCCCGGACAGGGTACTCTAACTATGGCTACACCTTC.

The chain is built from TRBV2 and TRBJ2-5, with 14 bases fitting TRBD2. Unmatched junction bases numbered 0, after V lost 4 bases and J lost 2 bases. The germline gives CDR1 SNHLY, CDR2 FYNNEI. This CDR3 has 15 amino acids. The CDR3 is CASSGLAGGQETQYF. In nucleotides, the CDR3 is TGTGCCAGCAGTGGACTAGCGGGGGGGCAAGAGACCCAGTACTTC.

The chain links TRBV19 to TRBJ1-1; perhaps TRBD1 as D (5 bases). Trimming stripped 3 bases from V and 5 bases from J, with 13 bases between. The CDR3 loop spans 14 amino acids. CDR1 and CDR2 from the germline V gene are LNHDA and SQIVND (reference sequence). CDR3 sequence: CASSIQAGRTEAFF. The CDR3 DNA follows: TGTGCCAGTAGTATTCAGGCGGGGCGGACTGAAGCTTTCTTT.

V usage is TRBV4-1 and J usage is TRBJ2-1, with D tentatively TRBD2 (5 bases). From germline, CDR1 is MGHRA and CDR2 YSYEKL. This CDR3 region has 15 residues. V dropped 5 bases and J dropped 0 bases, with 11 bases sitting between them. The CDR3 loop is CASSAPEGSYNEQFF. CDR3 DNA sequence: TGCGCCAGCAGCGCCCCAGAGGGCTCCTACAATGAGCAGTTCTTC.

This chain links TRBV7-9 with TRBJ1-2; possibly TRBD1 for D (5 bases). The germline gives CDR1 SEHNR, CDR2 FQNEAQ (reference sequence). With 5 bases removed from V and 4 bases from J, the gap between germline ends came to 14 bases. The CDR3 is 14 amino acids. The DNA of the CDR3 is TGTGCCAGCAGCCGATGGGGGACTGGCTATGGCTACACCTTC. Amino acid sequence: CASSRWGTGYGYTF.

The chain uses TRBV19 and TRBJ2-1; 11 positions agree with TRBD2. This CDR3 comprises 14 residues. The V and J ends lost 5 bases and 5 bases, in that order; junction bases with no gene match: 2. Germline values: CDR1 LNHDA, CDR2 SQIVND (reference sequence). The CDR3 DNA follows: TGTGCCAGTAGTGTGGGACTAGCGGACAATGAGCAGTTCTTC. Amino acid sequence: CASSVGLADNEQFF. Together with reference TRBV19 and TRBJ2-1, the CDR3 gives the full variable domain: DGGITQSPKYLFRKEGQNVTLSCEQNLNHDAMYWYRQDPGQGLRLIYYSQIVNDFQKGDIAEGYSVSREKKESFPLTVTSAQKNPTAFYLCASSVGLADNEQFFGPGTRLTVL.

The gene calls are TRBV6-6 and TRBJ2-1; D perhaps matches TRBD2 (6 bases). The CDR3 spans 14 residues. The germline V gene encodes CDR1 MNHNY and CDR2 SVGAGI (reference sequence). Trimming removed 7 bases from V and 5 bases from J, with 15 bases in between. The CDR3 coding sequence is TGTGCCAGCACCTGGGGGGAATTTAACAATGAGCAGTTCTTC. It encodes CASTWGEFNNEQFF.

The rearrangement uses TRBV5-1 and TRBJ2-1; 12 bases map to TRBD2. The ends lost 8 bases at V and 2 bases at J; junction bases unmatched: 14. The CDR3 sequence is 18 residues long. Germline values: CDR1 SGHRS, CDR2 YFSETQ. The DNA for the CDR3 is TGCGCCAGTAAGCCTAGCGGGGGGGCCGGAAGACCCTACAATGAGCAGTTCTTC. This translates into CASKPSGGAGRPYNEQFF. The full variable domain, its missing parts supplied by reference TRBV5-1 and TRBJ2-1, is KAGVTQTPRYLIKTRGQQVTLSCSPISGHRSVSWYQQTPGQGLQFLFEYFSETQRNKGNFPGRFSGRQFSNSRSEMNVSTLELGDSALYLCASKPSGGAGRPYNEQFFGPGTRLTVL.

The J gene is TRBJ1-3, the V gene TRBV28; tentatively, D is TRBD1 (5 bases). The CDR3 is 14 amino acids. Germline CDR1 reads MDHEN; CDR2 reads SYDVKM. The V gene lost 6 bases and the J gene lost 4 bases, with 13 bases spanning the gap. In nucleotides, the CDR3 is TGTGCCAGCAGACCCGGACGGACAGGAAACACCATATATTTT. This gives the protein CASRPGRTGNTIYF.

V gene TRBV19 combines with J gene TRBJ1-5; D ambiguous. V lost 6 bases, J lost 6 bases, and 15 bases lay in between. Germline CDR1 LNHDA, CDR2 SQIVND (reference sequence). The CDR3 is made up of 14 amino acids. CDR3 protein: CASSPTQASQPQHF. Written as DNA, the CDR3 is TGTGCCAGTAGCCCCACCCAGGCGTCTCAGCCCCAGCATTTT.

The chain combines TRBV18 with TRBJ1-2, with 8 bases matching TRBD1. Losses at the gene ends were 6 bases for V and 6 bases for J; bases not matched to a gene: 15. This CDR3 comprises 16 residues. The V gene's germline CDR1 is KGHSH and CDR2 LQKENI. The chain's CDR3 is CASSQLSPGGEDGYTF. The CDR3 DNA follows: TGTGCCAGCTCCCAACTCTCACCAGGGGGCGAGGATGGCTACACCTTC.

The rearrangement links TRBV5-4 to TRBJ2-7; 7 positions agree with TRBD1. Germline V gives CDR1 SGHNT, CDR2 YYREEE (reference sequence). V lost 3 bases and J lost 3; bases outside the gene matches: 9. This CDR3 has 15 residues. The CDR3 DNA is TGTGCCAGCAGCTACCGGGACAGACCCAGCTACGAGCAGTACTTC. Translated: CASSYRDRPSYEQYF. Complete variable domain (other parts from reference TRBV5-4 and TRBJ2-7): ETGVTQSPTHLIKTRGQQVTLRCSSQSGHNTVSWYQQALGQGPQFIFQYYREEENGRGNFPPRFSGLQFPNYSSELNVNALELDDSALYLCASSYRDRPSYEQYFGPGTRLTVT.

The chain couples TRBV5-1 to TRBJ2-1; possible D gene TRBD2, 6 bases. The germline V and J ends were trimmed by 0 bases and 8 bases, with 21 bases remaining between them. The CDR3 is 17 amino acids. Per the germline V gene, CDR1 is SGHRS and CDR2 is YFSETQ. The CDR3 coding sequence is TGCGCCAGCAGCTTGGGCCCCAGGGCGGGAAATACCGATGAGCAGTTCTTC. Protein product: CASSLGPRAGNTDEQFF. Based on the CDR3 plus reference TRBV5-1 and TRBJ2-1, the full variable domain is KAGVTQTPRYLIKTRGQQVTLSCSPISGHRSVSWYQQTPGQGLQFLFEYFSETQRNKGNFPGRFSGRQFSNSRSEMNVSTLELGDSALYLCASSLGPRAGNTDEQFFGPGTRLTVL.

The chain has TRBV6-6 and TRBJ2-2; D is unclear. The ends were cut back, 7 bases at V and 6 bases at J, with 15 bases in the middle. CDR3 length equals 14 residues. Germline V lookup: CDR1 MNHNY, CDR2 SVGAGI (reference sequence). The CDR3 DNA reads TGTGCCAGCACCGCAACACCTTCCGCCGGGGAGCTGTTTTTT. Protein product: CASTATPSAGELFF.

The chain is built from TRBV18 and TRBJ2-1, with D hard to call. V was pared by 2 bases and J by 0 bases, with 11 bases between. Germline V gene sequence: CDR1 KGHSH, CDR2 LQKENI. The CDR3 is made up of 16 amino acids. CDR3 coding DNA: TGTGCCAGCTCACCAGCCCTCTTTAGCTCCTACAATGAGCAGTTCTTC. It codes for CASSPALFSSYNEQFF.

The chain carries TRBV6-1 and TRBJ2-1; 13 bases line up with TRBD2. CDR1 and CDR2 from the germline V gene are MNHNS and SASEGT. Germline trimming cut 3 bases from V and 11 bases from J; bases unmatched to any gene: 7. CDR3 length: 15 residues. DNA of the CDR3: TGTGCCAGCAGTGAGAGGACTAGCGGGAGTCCTCAGCAGTTCTTC. The encoded protein is CASSERTSGSPQQFF.

CDR3 in DNA: TGTGCCAGCAGCGTAGACTGGGCCAGGGGCACAGATACGCAGTATTTT. This gives the protein CASSVDWARGTDTQYF. The chain couples TRBV9 to TRBJ2-3, with D possibly matching TRBD1 (5 bases). With 0 bases removed from V and 1 base from J, the gap between germline ends came to 12 bases. Germline assignment: CDR1 SGDLS and CDR2 YYNGEE. CDR3 length: 16 amino acids.